The rows below give T cell receptor beta chains drawn from one sample of a study of circulating and synovial CD4+ cells in juvenile arthritis. Measured with immunoSEQ multiplex PCR; TCRdb has only the in-frame clones, and not every one. The data show about 32,000 clones, roughly 95% seen once. Source material: CD4+ T cells from blood. The receptors stem from a human donor with juvenile idiopathic arthritis. The CDR3 runs from the conserved cysteine through the conserved F or W. Each record gives: V gene, clone size, D gene, J gene, CDR3 protein, CDR3 DNA. D genes are given only for firm matches. Size is stated for part of the rows, as once, few or many counts, or as a class when the clone is expanded.

V: TRBV19; size: once; D: TRBD2; J: TRBJ2-2; CDR3: CASSRTSGLNTGELFF; DNA: TGTGCCAGTAGTAGGACTAGCGGGTTGAACACCGGGGAGCTGTTTTTT
V: TRBV11-2; size: .; D: .; J: TRBJ2-1; CDR3: CASSMGGGPYNEQFF; DNA: TGTGCCAGCAGCATGGGGGGGGGCCCCTACAATGAGCAGTTCTTC
V: TRBV5-1; size: .; D: .; J: TRBJ2-1; CDR3: CASSLEGREQFF; DNA: TGCGCCAGCAGCTTGGAAGGGAGGGAGCAGTTCTTC
V: TRBV7-9; size: .; D: .; J: TRBJ1-6; CDR3: CASSLGQASYNSPLHF; DNA: TGTGCCAGCAGCTTAGGGCAGGCCTCCTATAATTCACCCCTCCACTTT
V: TRBV7-3; size: .; D: .; J: TRBJ2-7; CDR3: CASSWGHQSNEQYF; DNA: TGTGCCAGCAGCTGGGGACATCAATCCAACGAGCAGTACTTC
V: TRBV9; size: .; D: .; J: TRBJ2-3; CDR3: CASSPTGVVDTQYF; DNA: TGTGCCAGCAGCCCTACCGGGGTGGTGGATACGCAGTATTTT
V: TRBV7-9; size: .; D: .; J: TRBJ1-5; CDR3: CASSSRQERPLF; DNA: TGTGCCAGCAGCTCTCGACAGGAGAGGCCTCTTTTT
V: TRBV19; size: .; D: .; J: TRBJ1-5; CDR3: CASKVRGYQPQHF; DNA: TGTGCCAGTAAAGTGAGAGGATATCAGCCCCAGCATTTT
V: TRBV4-2; size: .; D: TRBD1; J: TRBJ1-1; CDR3: CASSQEGALNTEAFF; DNA: TGTGCCAGCAGCCAGGAGGGGGCCTTGAACACTGAAGCTTTCTTT
V: TRBV18; size: .; D: TRBD1; J: TRBJ2-3; CDR3: CASSPLGQGSTDTQYF; DNA: TGTGCCAGCTCACCACTAGGACAGGGGAGCACAGATACGCAGTATTTT
V: TRBV4-1; size: .; D: TRBD2; J: TRBJ2-2; CDR3: CASSQAVAGGRGTGELFF; DNA: TGCGCCAGCAGCCAAGCTGTAGCGGGGGGGCGGGGTACCGGGGAGCTGTTTTTT
V: TRBV19; size: once; D: TRBD2; J: TRBJ2-1; CDR3: CASSPRLAGYNEQFF; DNA: TGTGCCAGTAGTCCCAGACTAGCGGGGTACAATGAGCAGTTCTTC
V: TRBV6-5; size: .; D: TRBD1; J: TRBJ2-2; CDR3: CASSPQGGNTGELFF; DNA: TGTGCCAGCAGTCCACAGGGGGGGAACACCGGGGAGCTGTTTTTT
V: TRBV11-3; size: .; D: TRBD2; J: TRBJ2-1; CDR3: CASSSGLAGGPGYIDEQFF; DNA: TGTGCCAGCAGCTCGGGACTAGCGGGAGGGCCGGGCTACATAGATGAGCAGTTCTTC
V: TRBV5-1; size: .; D: .; J: TRBJ1-3; CDR3: CASSLLPFSGNTIYF; DNA: TGCGCCAGCAGCTTGCTTCCTTTCTCTGGAAACACCATATATTTT
V: TRBV12-1; size: .; D: .; J: TRBJ1-5; CDR3: CASIPFRGFGPNQPQHF; DNA: TGTGCCAGCATCCCGTTCAGAGGGTTCGGGCCCAATCAGCCCCAGCATTTT